The rows below give T cell receptor beta chains drawn from one sample of a study of blood T cell repertoires in COVID-19. Profiling relied on immunoSEQ multiplex PCR, and the TCRdb table lists in-frame clones only, not all of them. The table lists about 100,000 clones, around 79% of them singletons. Source material: peripheral blood. The receptors stem from a woman older than 75 with active or convalescent COVID-19. Each CDR3 is given with its conserved first and last residue. Fields, in order: V gene, clone size, CDR3 protein. Only some rows state a clone size, as once, few, many or a class for expanded clones.

>TRBV6-5|few
CASSYRGGELFF
>TRBV11-3|NA
CASSPGSGRAGELFF
>TRBV7-8|NA
CASSLRTGVGELFF
>TRBV7-2|few
CASSPRSTEAFF
>TRBV7-6|NA
CASSLVANTEAFF
>TRBV28|NA
CASGDFDEKLFF
>TRBV9|NA
CASSRQGYGYTF
>TRBV6-2/TRBV6-3|few
CASSPLRTFSYEQYF
>TRBV14|NA
CASSQDRRVGTYEQYF
>TRBV10-3|NA
CAISRADGTYEQYF
>TRBV6-5|NA
CASSYSEGLRGKLFF
>TRBV7-2|NA
CASSLGLLNEQFF
>TRBV28|NA
CASSFGGNRYGYGYTF
>TRBV7-2|NA
CASSYRTGMNEKLFF
>TRBV2|NA
CATNRGGMNTEAFF
>TRBV11-3|once
CASSGLAGNNEQFF
>TRBV19|NA
CASSIGQGIHEQYF
>TRBV5-4|NA
CASSPTGGNYGYTF
>TRBV7-3|NA
CASSLQGADTQYF
>TRBV2|NA
CASRPDRASNYGYTF
>TRBV5-1|NA
CASSFSTGDTEAFF
>TRBV24-1|NA
CATSDLGSGGTDTQYF
>TRBV19|NA
CASSSHSTVRPQHF
>TRBV9|NA
CASSVGASGAPYEQYF
>TRBV5-4|NA
CAAGLAQAGSYEQYF
>TRBV7-3|NA
CASSLRPSTSGANVPTF
>TRBV4-1|NA
CASSQTGTGTGVFYEQYF
>TRBV20-1|NA
CSAPGTLEAFF
>TRBV10-3|once
CAISTTSGSTDTQYF